This passage covers 32 T cell receptor beta chains from one sample sequenced in a study of T cell responses to AZD1222 COVID-19 vaccine. TCRdb keeps only in-frame clones here, not all; method: immunoSEQ multiplex PCR. Here the sample spans under 150,000 clones, about 90% being singletons. Material: peripheral blood, obtained on day 0 of MenACWY control vaccination. Receptors originate from an adult in good health.

V gene TRBV11-2 combines with J gene TRBJ2-1; D ambiguous. V was cut by 3 bases and J by 10 bases, with 7 bases left in between. Germline values: CDR1 SGHAT, CDR2 FQNNGV. This CDR3 has 11 residues. CDR3 in DNA: TGTGCCAGCAGCTTTAACGGAGAGCAGTTCTTC. Protein product: CASSFNGEQFF.

This sequence joins TRBV24-1 and TRBJ1-6; D may be TRBD1 (5 bases). Germline V gives CDR1 KGHDR, CDR2 SFDVKD. Trimming removed 4 bases from V and 0 bases from J, with 18 bases in between. This CDR3 has 19 amino acids. The CDR3 region is CATSDHHLTGSSYNSPLHF. The CDR3 nucleotides are TGTGCCACCAGTGACCATCACCTAACAGGAAGCTCCTATAATTCACCCCTCCACTTT.

This clone occurred a few times. The gene calls are TRBV7-2 and TRBJ1-2; TRBD1 is a possible D gene (5 bases). V gave up 3 bases and J gave up 7 bases, with 9 bases separating them. Germline CDR1 reads SGHTA; CDR2 reads FQGNSA. The CDR3 covers 12 residues. Here the CDR3 reads CASSFPGGGYTF. For the CDR3, the DNA is TGTGCCAGCAGCTTCCCTGGGGGTGGCTACACCTTC.

The rearrangement uses TRBV4-1 and TRBJ1-6, with D unclear. CDR3 length: 16 residues. V lost 0 bases, J lost 8 bases, and 14 bases lay in between. Germline CDR1 reads MGHRA; CDR2 reads YSYEKL. CDR3 amino acids: CASSQEVTDGYSPLHF. CDR3 DNA sequence: TGCGCCAGCAGCCAAGAGGTGACCGACGGGTATTCACCCCTCCACTTT.

The chain combines TRBV9 with TRBJ1-5; unclear D gene. The CDR3 extends over 14 amino acids. In germline, CDR1 is SGDLS, CDR2 YYNGEE. Trimming took 0 bases from V and 5 from J, leaving 9 bases between them. The CDR3 region is CASSVEPGDQPQHF. DNA of the CDR3: TGTGCCAGCAGCGTAGAGCCGGGAGATCAGCCCCAGCATTTT.

This sequence joins TRBV27 and TRBJ2-7; 8 bases are a match to TRBD2. With 3 bases clipped from V and 0 bases from J, the junction kept 4 bases outside the gene matches. CDR1 and CDR2 (germline): MNHEY, SMNVEV (reference sequence). The CDR3 extends over 15 amino acids. The chain's CDR3 is CASSFFAGGSYEQYF. In DNA form, the CDR3 reads TGTGCCAGCAGTTTTTTTGCGGGAGGCTCCTACGAGCAGTACTTC.

This clone was seen a single time. The V call is TRBV19, the J call TRBJ1-1; possibly TRBD1 for D (5 bases). Trimming removed 6 bases from V and 4 bases from J, with 15 bases in between. The CDR3 covers 14 residues. Germline values: CDR1 LNHDA, CDR2 SQIVND (reference sequence). The CDR3 is CASSLDTLGTEAFF. The CDR3 DNA follows: TGTGCCAGTAGCCTGGACACTTTAGGCACTGAAGCTTTCTTT.

The chain joins TRBV5-1 to TRBJ2-7, with unresolved D. Per the germline V gene, CDR1 is SGHRS and CDR2 is YFSETQ. V lost 0 bases, J lost 0 bases, and 7 bases lay in between. CDR3 length: 14 residues. CDR3 in amino acids: CASSLVGSSYEQYF. The CDR3 DNA reads TGCGCCAGCAGCTTGGTGGGCAGCTCCTACGAGCAGTACTTC.

The V gene is TRBV6-5, the J gene TRBJ1-5; 7 positions agree with TRBD1. Germline V gives CDR1 MNHEY, CDR2 SVGAGI. CDR3 length equals 13 residues. Trimming cost V 10 bases and J 2 bases; bases outside gene matches: 5. The CDR3 spells CATCQGGNQPQHF. CDR3 DNA sequence: TGTGCCACCTGTCAGGGGGGCAATCAGCCCCAGCATTTT.

This rearrangement joins TRBV5-1 to TRBJ1-6, with D unresolved. V was cut by 0 bases and J by 7 bases, with 5 bases left in between. Germline V CDR1 and CDR2: SGHRS, YFSETQ. The CDR3 totals 13 residues. The CDR3 nucleotides read TGCGCCAGCAGCTTGGCGGCGAATTCACCCCTCCACTTT. It encodes CASSLAANSPLHF.

V and J are TRBV27 and TRBJ2-7; no definite D call. The V end lost 7 bases, the J end lost 5 bases, and 9 bases lay between the germline ends. The CDR3 has 11 amino acids. Germline CDR1 reads MNHEY; CDR2 reads SMNVEV (reference sequence). The CDR3 DNA reads as TGTGCCAGCAAAGGGCTTAACGAGCAGTACTTC. The encoded protein is CASKGLNEQYF.

The V and J genes are TRBV10-2 and TRBJ2-1; 8 nucleotides line up with TRBD2. The germline V gene has CDR1 WSHSY and CDR2 SAAADI. With V trimmed by 7 bases and J by 4 bases, 6 bases remained unmatched. The CDR3 runs 14 residues. The DNA of the CDR3 is TGCGCCAGCACTCGGCTAGCGGGTTACAATGAGCAGTTCTTC. It specifies CASTRLAGYNEQFF.

This chain connects TRBV2 to TRBJ1-4; D remains unclear. This CDR3 is built from 13 residues. V was pared by 7 bases and J by 8 bases, with 14 bases between. Germline V gives CDR1 SNHLY, CDR2 FYNNEI. CDR3 in amino acids: CASTTGSGEKLFF. DNA for the CDR3: TGTGCCAGCACCACGGGGTCAGGCGAAAAACTGTTTTTT. Variable domain in full (rest from reference TRBV2 and TRBJ1-4): EPEVTQTPSHQVTQMGQEVILRCVPISNHLYFYWYRQILGQKVEFLVSFYNNEISEKSEIFDDQFSVERPDGSNFTLKIRSTKLEDSAMYFCASTTGSGEKLFFGSGTQLSVL.

This clone appeared once. The V and J genes are TRBV19 and TRBJ2-3; 10 positions match TRBD2. The V gene's germline CDR1 is LNHDA and CDR2 SQIVND (reference sequence). Trimming at V came to 2 bases and at J to 6 bases, leaving 8 bases not matched to a gene. The CDR3 extends over 16 amino acids. In DNA, the CDR3 is TGTGCCAGTAGTATAAATCCAGCGGGAGGGTTGGATACGCAGTATTTT. Its protein is CASSINPAGGLDTQYF. The variable domain in full, with the rest retrieved from reference TRBV19 and TRBJ2-3, is DGGITQSPKYLFRKEGQNVTLSCEQNLNHDAMYWYRQDPGQGLRLIYYSQIVNDFQKGDIAEGYSVSREKKESFPLTVTSAQKNPTAFYLCASSINPAGGLDTQYFGPGTRLTVL.

V gene TRBV2 combines with J gene TRBJ1-3, with 11 nucleotides matching TRBD1. The V gene end was trimmed by 7 bases and the J gene end by 3 bases; junction bases not matched to a gene: 8. The germline V gene encodes CDR1 SNHLY and CDR2 FYNNEI. This CDR3 is built from 16 residues. This chain's CDR3 is CASTPGQGDFGNTIYF. The DNA of the CDR3 is TGTGCCAGCACTCCGGGACAGGGGGATTTTGGAAACACCATATATTTT.

The rearrangement joins TRBV30 to TRBJ2-1, with D perhaps matching TRBD1 (6 bases). Germline lookup yields CDR1 GTSNPN and CDR2 SVGIG (reference sequence). This CDR3 is 14 amino acids long. The V end lost 2 bases, the J end lost 0 bases, and 8 bases lay between the germline ends. The CDR3 protein is CAWSQGSSYNEQFF. The CDR3 DNA reads TGTGCCTGGAGTCAGGGGAGCTCCTACAATGAGCAGTTCTTC. The full variable domain, completed using reference TRBV30 and TRBJ2-1, is SQTIHQWPATLVQPVGSPLSLECTVEGTSNPNLYWYRQAAGRGLQLLFYSVGIGQISSEVPQNLSASRPQDRQFILSSKKLLLSDSGFYLCAWSQGSSYNEQFFGPGTRLTVL.

The genes are TRBV4-1 and TRBJ1-5; unclear D gene. The CDR3 is 16 residues long. Germline V gene lookup returns CDR1 MGHRA and CDR2 YSYEKL. V lost 3 bases, J lost 0 bases, and 12 bases lay in between. The CDR3 DNA is TGCGCCAGCAGCCAGGTCGGAACTGGTAGCAATCAGCCCCAGCATTTT. Its protein product is CASSQVGTGSNQPQHF.

The chain joins TRBV5-8 to TRBJ2-5; D gene uncertain. Germline CDR1 is SGHTS and CDR2 is YDEGEE. The V end was cut by 0 bases, the J end by 5 bases, with 11 bases between. This CDR3 is 14 amino acids long. The CDR3 region has the DNA TGTGCCAGCAGCTTGGTCCACTTAGAGGAGACCCAGTACTTC. It specifies CASSLVHLEETQYF.

The chain joins TRBV11-2 to TRBJ2-3; D is undetermined. Deletions cut 1 base from V and 8 bases from J, with 10 bases between. This CDR3 comprises 13 residues. Germline V gene sequence: CDR1 SGHAT, CDR2 FQNNGV. This CDR3 reads CASSLGFVGTQYF. CDR3 in DNA: TGTGCCAGCAGCTTAGGTTTCGTGGGTACGCAGTATTTT.

The chain carries TRBV19 and TRBJ1-1, with D unclear. Germline values: CDR1 LNHDA, CDR2 SQIVND (reference sequence). V was cut by 2 bases and J by 5 bases, with 6 bases left in between. The CDR3 runs to 12 residues. CDR3 protein: CASSIWGTEAFF. DNA for the CDR3: TGTGCCAGTAGTATATGGGGAACTGAAGCTTTCTTT. Full variable domain (remainder filled in from reference TRBV19 and TRBJ1-1): DGGITQSPKYLFRKEGQNVTLSCEQNLNHDAMYWYRQDPGQGLRLIYYSQIVNDFQKGDIAEGYSVSREKKESFPLTVTSAQKNPTAFYLCASSIWGTEAFFGQGTRLTVV.

V is TRBV6-5 and J is TRBJ2-7; TRBD1 aligns across 8 bases. CDR3 length equals 13 residues. Losses at the gene ends were 7 bases for V and 1 base for J; bases not matched to a gene: 3. Germline V gene sequence: CDR1 MNHEY, CDR2 SVGAGI. The CDR3: CASIGQGSYEQYF. DNA for the CDR3: TGTGCCAGCATTGGACAGGGTTCCTACGAGCAGTACTTC.

J is TRBJ1-2 and V is TRBV27; weak D call: TRBD1 (6 bases). The V end lost 3 bases, the J end lost 4 bases, and 12 bases lay between the germline ends. Germline V gene sequence: CDR1 MNHEY, CDR2 SMNVEV (reference sequence). This CDR3 comprises 14 residues. The CDR3 DNA reads TGTGCCAGCAGTTTGTGGGGACACGGCTATGGCTACACCTTC. This codes for CASSLWGHGYGYTF.

V usage is TRBV21-1 and J usage is TRBJ2-7; the table's D call of TRBD1 was not tested on the DNA. TRBV21-1 has pseudogene status. The CDR3 is 15 amino acids. The DNA of the CDR3 is TGTGCCAGCAACGGACAGGGGGGATCATCCTACGAGCAGTACTTC. It codes for CASNGQGGSSYEQYF.

This clone showed up just once. The V gene is TRBV4-1, the J gene TRBJ2-1; D may be TRBD1 (6 bases). Germline V lookup: CDR1 MGHRA, CDR2 YSYEKL. The CDR3 totals 13 residues. V lost 4 bases and J lost 5, with 9 bases in between. The CDR3 nucleotides are TGCGCCAGCAGCCCGGACAGAAACAATGAGCAGTTCTTC. Amino acids: CASSPDRNNEQFF.

This chain uses TRBV15 with TRBJ1-6, with D possibly being TRBD1 (6 bases). The germline gives CDR1 LNHNV, CDR2 YYDKDF (reference sequence). Trimming took off 2 bases at V and 9 bases at J, with 14 bases between the two ends. The CDR3 consists of 15 residues. The CDR3 DNA follows: TGTGCCACCAGCAGATTGGGCACAGGGAGTTCACCCCTCCACTTT. Protein: CATSRLGTGSSPLHF.

The V call is TRBV2, the J call TRBJ2-1; 7 nucleotides line up with TRBD1. The V gene end was trimmed by 8 bases and the J gene end by 0 bases; junction bases not matched to a gene: 4. The CDR3 covers 14 residues. CDR1 and CDR2 from the germline V gene are SNHLY and FYNNEI. CDR3 coding DNA: TGTGCCAGCGGCAGGGACAGCTCCTACAATGAGCAGTTCTTC. Its protein is CASGRDSSYNEQFF.

The rearrangement joins TRBV27 to TRBJ1-1; no definite D call. V gave up 5 bases and J gave up 3 bases, with 10 bases separating them. The CDR3 spans 13 residues. Germline CDR1 MNHEY, CDR2 SMNVEV (reference sequence). In nucleotides, the CDR3 is TGTGCCAGCAGTCAAGGTGGGTACACTGAAGCTTTCTTT. This encodes CASSQGGYTEAFF.

This chain connects TRBV2 to TRBJ2-4, with D perhaps TRBD2 (5 bases). Trimming pared 7 bases from V and 0 bases from J, leaving 16 bases between. Looked up from germline, CDR1 is SNHLY and CDR2 is FYNNEI. The CDR3 runs 16 residues. CDR3 DNA: TGTGCCAGCAAAGAGGGAAACCTTCTAGCCAAAAACATTCAGTACTTC. This sequence encodes CASKEGNLLAKNIQYF.

This chain connects TRBV2 to TRBJ2-7; 9 nucleotides line up with TRBD1. Germline assignment: CDR1 SNHLY and CDR2 FYNNEI. With V trimmed by 6 bases and J by 3 bases, 3 bases remained unmatched. The CDR3 spans 13 residues. CDR3 region: CASSRDRVYEQYF. CDR3 coding DNA: TGTGCCAGCAGCCGGGACAGGGTCTACGAGCAGTACTTC. Together with reference TRBV2 and TRBJ2-7, the CDR3 gives the full variable domain: EPEVTQTPSHQVTQMGQEVILRCVPISNHLYFYWYRQILGQKVEFLVSFYNNEISEKSEIFDDQFSVERPDGSNFTLKIRSTKLEDSAMYFCASSRDRVYEQYFGPGTRLTVT.

In the case of this clone: A read error may produce the germline difference seen at one junction end. The rearrangement joins TRBV5-4 to TRBJ1-1, with TRBD1 matching 8 bases. There are 12 residues in the CDR3. Germline CDR1 is SGHNT and CDR2 is YYREEE (reference sequence). CDR3 in amino acids: CASSLNRDRINF. CDR3 nucleotides: TGTGCCAGCAGCTTGAATCGGGACAGGATAAACTTT.

The chain uses TRBV4-2 and TRBJ1-3; TRBD1 matches at 7 bases. Germline assignment: CDR1 LGHNA and CDR2 YNFKEQ. With V trimmed by 0 bases and J by 7 bases, 6 bases remained unmatched. CDR3 length: 15 residues. CDR3: CASSQETGKPNTIYF. CDR3 DNA sequence: TGTGCCAGCAGCCAAGAGACAGGGAAACCGAACACCATATATTTT.

V and J are TRBV2 and TRBJ1-4; tentatively, D is TRBD1 (5 bases). Germline assignment: CDR1 SNHLY and CDR2 FYNNEI. V shed 4 bases and J shed 5 bases, with 11 bases lying between them. The CDR3 runs 14 residues. Here the CDR3 DNA reads TGTGCCAGCAGTGGCGGGGCAGTCAATGAAAAACTGTTTTTT. This translates into CASSGGAVNEKLFF.